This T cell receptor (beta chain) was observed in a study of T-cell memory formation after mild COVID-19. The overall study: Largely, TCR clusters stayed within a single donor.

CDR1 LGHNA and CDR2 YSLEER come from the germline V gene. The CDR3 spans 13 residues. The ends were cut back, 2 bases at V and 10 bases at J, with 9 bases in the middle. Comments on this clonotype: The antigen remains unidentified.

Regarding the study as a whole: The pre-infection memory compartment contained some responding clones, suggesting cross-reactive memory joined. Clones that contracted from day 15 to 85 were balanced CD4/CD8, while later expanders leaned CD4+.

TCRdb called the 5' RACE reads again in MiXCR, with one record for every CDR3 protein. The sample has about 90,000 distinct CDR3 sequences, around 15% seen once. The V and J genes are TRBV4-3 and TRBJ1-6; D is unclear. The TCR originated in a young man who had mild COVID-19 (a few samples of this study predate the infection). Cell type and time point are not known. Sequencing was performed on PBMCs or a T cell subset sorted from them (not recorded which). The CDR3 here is CASSQLPGSPLHF. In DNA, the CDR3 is TGCGCCAGCAGCCAACTCCCCGGGTCACCCCTCCACTTT.